Listed below are T cell receptor beta chains from one sample, sequenced in a study of long-term antiretroviral therapy in people with HIV. The table came from immunoSEQ multiplex PCR; TCRdb's copy has only in-frame clones and leaves some out. Counted here are about 31,000 clones, 80% to 95% occurring once; the ten biggest clones make up 4.3%. The sample here was unsorted PBMCs, taken 5.2 years after starting antiretroviral therapy. The receptors come from a woman between 40 and 50 years old with HIV. Each CDR3 is given with its conserved first and last residue. A D gene is named only where the DNA matches it firmly. Size is omitted from some rows. Given values are once, few, many or a class for expanded clones.

clone_size	v_call	j_call	d_call	cdr3_aa	cdr3_nt
.	TRBV7-9	TRBJ1-2	.	CASSLEGGTHGYTF	TGTGCCAGCAGCTTAGAGGGAGGGACCCATGGCTACACCTTC
.	TRBV11-2	TRBJ1-1	TRBD1	CASSSLTGQNTEAFF	TGTGCCAGCAGCTCACTGACAGGGCAGAACACTGAAGCTTTCTTT
.	TRBV6-4	TRBJ1-2	.	CASREGTGYTF	TGTGCCAGCAGGGAGGGGACTGGCTACACCTTC
.	TRBV6-1	TRBJ1-1	TRBD1	CASSAKGTGEPEAFF	TGTGCCAGCAGCGCCAAAGGGACAGGGGAGCCTGAAGCTTTCTTT
.	TRBV30	TRBJ2-2	TRBD1	CAWSVSQGAITGELFF	TGTGCCTGGAGTGTAAGCCAGGGGGCTATCACCGGGGAGCTGTTTTTT
.	TRBV15	TRBJ1-1	.	CATSRRGATEAFF	TGTGCCACCAGCAGACGGGGGGCCACTGAAGCTTTCTTT
.	TRBV10-3	TRBJ2-7	TRBD1	CAISPGQGYEQYF	TGTGCCATCTCACCGGGACAGGGATACGAGCAGTACTTC
.	TRBV19	TRBJ2-7	.	CASSPSGLTYEQYF	TGTGCCAGTAGCCCCTCCGGACTTACCTACGAGCAGTACTTC
.	TRBV5-8	TRBJ1-2	TRBD1	CASSSTTGKGGYTF	TGTGCCAGCAGCTCGACGACAGGGAAAGGGGGCTACACCTTC
.	TRBV30	TRBJ1-5	.	CAWSETRDSNQPQHF	TGTGCCTGGAGTGAAACCCGGGACAGCAATCAGCCCCAGCATTTT
once	TRBV20-1	TRBJ2-1	.	CSANRVAEQFF	TGCAGTGCTAACAGGGTGGCTGAGCAGTTCTTC
.	TRBV5-1	TRBJ2-1	TRBD2	CASSPTSGGRANEQFF	TGCGCCAGCAGCCCTACGAGCGGGGGGCGAGCCAATGAGCAGTTCTTC
.	TRBV5-1	TRBJ2-3	.	CASSLGAGLADTQYF	TGCGCCAGCAGCTTGGGGGCTGGGTTAGCAGATACGCAGTATTTT